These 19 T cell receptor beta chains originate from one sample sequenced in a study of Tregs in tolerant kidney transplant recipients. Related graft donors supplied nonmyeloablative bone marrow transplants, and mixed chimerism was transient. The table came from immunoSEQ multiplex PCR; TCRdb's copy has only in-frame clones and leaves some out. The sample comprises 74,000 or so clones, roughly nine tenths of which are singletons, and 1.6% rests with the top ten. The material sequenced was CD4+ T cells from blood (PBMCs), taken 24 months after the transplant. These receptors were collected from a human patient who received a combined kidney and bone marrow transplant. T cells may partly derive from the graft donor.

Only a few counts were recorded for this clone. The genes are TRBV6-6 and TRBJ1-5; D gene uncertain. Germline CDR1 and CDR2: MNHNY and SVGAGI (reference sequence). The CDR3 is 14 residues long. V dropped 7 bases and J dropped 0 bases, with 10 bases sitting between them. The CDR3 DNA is TGTGCCAGCAATTCCGGGGTTAGCAATCAGCCCCAGCATTTT. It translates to CASNSGVSNQPQHF.

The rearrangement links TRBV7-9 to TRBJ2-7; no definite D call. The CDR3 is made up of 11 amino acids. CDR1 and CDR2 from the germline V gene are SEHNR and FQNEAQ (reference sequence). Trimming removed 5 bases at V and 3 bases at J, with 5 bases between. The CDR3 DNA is TGTGCCAGCAGCCCCAACTACGAGCAGTACTTC. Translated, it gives CASSPNYEQYF. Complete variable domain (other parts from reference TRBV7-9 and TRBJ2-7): DTGVSQNPRHKITKRGQNVTFRCDPISEHNRLYWYRQTLGQGPEFLTYFQNEAQLEKSRLLSDRFSAERPKGSFSTLEIQRTEQGDSAMYLCASSPNYEQYFGPGTRLTVT.

CDR3 sequence: CASSPPGLAGGGETQYF. The CDR3 bases are TGTGCCAGCAGCCCCCCGGGACTAGCGGGAGGAGGAGAGACCCAGTACTTC. This chain links TRBV5-6 with TRBJ2-5; 15 bases align to TRBD2. The CDR3 extends over 17 amino acids. Germline trimming cut 4 bases from V and 4 bases from J; bases unmatched to any gene: 8. Germline V lookup: CDR1 SGHDT, CDR2 YYEEEE.

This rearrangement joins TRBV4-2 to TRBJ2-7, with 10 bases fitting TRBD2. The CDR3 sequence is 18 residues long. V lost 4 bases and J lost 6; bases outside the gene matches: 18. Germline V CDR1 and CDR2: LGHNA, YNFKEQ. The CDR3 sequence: CASSRGAGGTLIFGEQYF. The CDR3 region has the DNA TGTGCCAGCAGCCGAGGAGCGGGGGGGACCCTTATTTTCGGCGAGCAGTACTTC.

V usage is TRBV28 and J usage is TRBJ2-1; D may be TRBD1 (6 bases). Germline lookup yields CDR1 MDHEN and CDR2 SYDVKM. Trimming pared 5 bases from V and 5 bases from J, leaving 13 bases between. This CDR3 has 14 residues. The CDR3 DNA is TGTGCCAGCAGTATCAGAGGGACACACAATGAGCAGTTCTTC. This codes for CASSIRGTHNEQFF.

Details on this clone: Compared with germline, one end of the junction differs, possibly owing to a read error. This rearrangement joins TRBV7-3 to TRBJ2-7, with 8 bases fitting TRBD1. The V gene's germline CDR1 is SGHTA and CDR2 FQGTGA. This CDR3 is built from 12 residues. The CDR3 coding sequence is TGTGCCAGCAGCCTAGGTGGACAGGGCCCTCTCTTC. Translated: CASSLGGQGPLF. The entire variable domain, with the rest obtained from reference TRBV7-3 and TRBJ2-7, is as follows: GAGVSQTPSNKVTEKGKYVELRCDPISGHTALYWYRQSLGQGPEFLIYFQGTGAADDSGLPNDRFFAVRPEGSVSTLKIQRTERGDSAVYLCASSLGGQGPLFGPGTRLTVT.

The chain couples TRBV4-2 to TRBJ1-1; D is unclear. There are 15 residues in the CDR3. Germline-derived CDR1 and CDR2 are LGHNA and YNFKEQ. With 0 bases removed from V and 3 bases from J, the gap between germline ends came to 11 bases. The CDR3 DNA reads TGTGCCAGCAGCCAAGATCTCCGCGTACACACTGAAGCTTTCTTT. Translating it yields CASSQDLRVHTEAFF.

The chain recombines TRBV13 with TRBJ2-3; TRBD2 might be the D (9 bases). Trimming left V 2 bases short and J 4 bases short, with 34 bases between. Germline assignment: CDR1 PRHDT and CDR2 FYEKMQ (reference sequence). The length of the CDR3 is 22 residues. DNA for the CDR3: TGTGCCAGCAGCTTAAGGGGGTGGTTACAGGGGGGATTAGCGGGAGCGGCAGATACGCAGTATTTT. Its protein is CASSLRGWLQGGLAGAADTQYF.

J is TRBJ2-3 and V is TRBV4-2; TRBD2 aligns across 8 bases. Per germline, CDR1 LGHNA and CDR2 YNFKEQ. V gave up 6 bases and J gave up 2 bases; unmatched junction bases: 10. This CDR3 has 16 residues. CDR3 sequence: CASRTGGPGFTDTQYF. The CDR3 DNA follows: TGTGCCAGCAGAACGGGGGGGCCAGGTTTCACAGATACGCAGTATTTT.

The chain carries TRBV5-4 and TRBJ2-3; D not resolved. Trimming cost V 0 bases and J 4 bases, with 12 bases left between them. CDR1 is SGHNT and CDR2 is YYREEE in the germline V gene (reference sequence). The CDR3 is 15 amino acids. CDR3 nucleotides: TGTGCCAGCAGCTTGGCAGCCCGAGGCGCAGATACGCAGTATTTT. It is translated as CASSLAARGADTQYF.

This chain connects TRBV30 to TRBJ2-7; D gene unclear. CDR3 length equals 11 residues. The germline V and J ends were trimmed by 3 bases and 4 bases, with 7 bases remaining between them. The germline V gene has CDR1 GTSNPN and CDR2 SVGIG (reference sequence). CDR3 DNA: TGTGCCTGGAGCCTGTCGTACGAGCAGTACTTC. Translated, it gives CAWSLSYEQYF.

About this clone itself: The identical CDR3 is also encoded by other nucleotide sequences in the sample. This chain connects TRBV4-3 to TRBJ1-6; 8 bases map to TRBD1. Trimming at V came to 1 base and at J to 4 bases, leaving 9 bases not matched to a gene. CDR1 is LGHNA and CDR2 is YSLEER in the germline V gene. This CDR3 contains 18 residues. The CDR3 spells CASSQGPQGAGYNSPLHF. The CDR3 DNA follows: TGCGCCAGCAGCCAAGGTCCCCAGGGGGCAGGATATAATTCACCCCTCCACTTT.

The CDR3: CASSSKGGVGYGYTF. Written as DNA, the CDR3 is TGTGCCAGCAGCTCGAAAGGAGGGGTTGGCTATGGCTACACCTTC. This chain uses TRBV7-3 with TRBJ1-2, with a tentative D call TRBD1 (5 bases). The germline CDR1 and CDR2 sequences are SGHTA and FQGTGA. The V and J ends lost 4 bases and 4 bases respectively, with 16 bases between them. This CDR3 is built from 15 residues.

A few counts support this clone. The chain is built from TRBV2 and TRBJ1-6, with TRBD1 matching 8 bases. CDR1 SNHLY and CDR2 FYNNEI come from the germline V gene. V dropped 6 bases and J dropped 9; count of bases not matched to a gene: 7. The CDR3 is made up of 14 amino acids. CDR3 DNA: TGTGCCAGCAGGGGGACAGGAGAGGGTTCACCCCTCCACTTT. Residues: CASRGTGEGSPLHF.

CDR3 DNA: TGTGCCAGCAGCTTTAGCTCCATGAACACTGAAGCTTTCTTT. It specifies CASSFSSMNTEAFF. The chain has TRBV7-2 and TRBJ1-1; no clear D gene. Germline V CDR1 and CDR2: SGHTA, FQGNSA. There are 14 residues in the CDR3. V dropped 3 bases and J dropped 0 bases, with 8 bases sitting between them.

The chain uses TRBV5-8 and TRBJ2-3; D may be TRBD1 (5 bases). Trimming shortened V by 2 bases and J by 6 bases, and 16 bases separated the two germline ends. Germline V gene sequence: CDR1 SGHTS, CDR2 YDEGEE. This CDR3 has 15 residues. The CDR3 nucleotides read TGTGCCAGCAGCTTAGGGGCTCAGTGGGTGGATACGCAGTATTTT. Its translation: CASSLGAQWVDTQYF.

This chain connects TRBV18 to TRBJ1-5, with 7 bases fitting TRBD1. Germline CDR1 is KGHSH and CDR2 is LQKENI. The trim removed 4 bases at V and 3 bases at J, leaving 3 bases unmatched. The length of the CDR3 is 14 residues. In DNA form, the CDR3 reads TGTGCCAGCTCACGGGACAGAGACAATCAGCCCCAGCATTTT. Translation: CASSRDRDNQPQHF. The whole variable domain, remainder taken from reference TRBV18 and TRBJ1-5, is NAGVMQNPRHLVRRRGQEARLRCSPMKGHSHVYWYRQLPEEGLKFMVYLQKENIIDESGMPKERFSAEFPKEGPSILRIQQVVRGDSAAYFCASSRDRDNQPQHFGDGTRLSIL.

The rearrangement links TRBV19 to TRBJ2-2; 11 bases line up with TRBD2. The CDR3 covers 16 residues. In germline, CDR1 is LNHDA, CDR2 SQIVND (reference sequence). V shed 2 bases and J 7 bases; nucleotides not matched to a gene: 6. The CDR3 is CASSISSGRAHGELFF. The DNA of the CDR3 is TGTGCCAGTAGTATAAGTAGCGGGAGGGCCCACGGGGAGCTGTTTTTT.

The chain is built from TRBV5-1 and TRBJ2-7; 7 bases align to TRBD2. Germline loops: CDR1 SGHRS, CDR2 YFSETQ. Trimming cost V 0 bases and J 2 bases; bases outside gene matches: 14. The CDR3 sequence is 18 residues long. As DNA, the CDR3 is TGCGCCAGCAGCTTGGGCGGGAGTGGCGGACACATTCCCTACGAGCAGTACTTC. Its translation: CASSLGGSGGHIPYEQYF.